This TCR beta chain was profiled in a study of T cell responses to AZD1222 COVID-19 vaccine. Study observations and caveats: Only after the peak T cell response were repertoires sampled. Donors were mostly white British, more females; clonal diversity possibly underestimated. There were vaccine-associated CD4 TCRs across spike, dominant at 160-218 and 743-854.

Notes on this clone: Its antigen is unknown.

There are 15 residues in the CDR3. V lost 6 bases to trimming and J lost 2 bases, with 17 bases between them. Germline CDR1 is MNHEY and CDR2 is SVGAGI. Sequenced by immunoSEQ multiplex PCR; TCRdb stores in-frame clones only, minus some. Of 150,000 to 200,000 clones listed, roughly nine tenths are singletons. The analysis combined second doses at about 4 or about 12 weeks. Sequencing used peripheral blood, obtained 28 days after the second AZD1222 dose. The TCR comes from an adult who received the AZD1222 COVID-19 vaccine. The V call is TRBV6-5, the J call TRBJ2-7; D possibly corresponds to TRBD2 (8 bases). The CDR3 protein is CASSLSGGGAYEQYF. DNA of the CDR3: TGTGCCAGCAGCCTGTCGGGAGGGGGCGCCTACGAGCAGTACTTC.